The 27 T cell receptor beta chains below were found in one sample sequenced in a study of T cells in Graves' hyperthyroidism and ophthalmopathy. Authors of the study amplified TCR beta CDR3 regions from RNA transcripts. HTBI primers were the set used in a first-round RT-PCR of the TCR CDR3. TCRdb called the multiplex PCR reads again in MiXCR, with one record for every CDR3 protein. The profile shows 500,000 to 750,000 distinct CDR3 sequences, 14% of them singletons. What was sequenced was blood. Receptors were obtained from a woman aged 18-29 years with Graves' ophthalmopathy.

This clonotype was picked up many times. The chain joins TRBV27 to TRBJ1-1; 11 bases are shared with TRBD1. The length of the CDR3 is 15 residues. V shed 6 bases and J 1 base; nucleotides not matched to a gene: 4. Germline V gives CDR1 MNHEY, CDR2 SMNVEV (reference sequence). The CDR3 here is CASSWTGGGNTEAFF. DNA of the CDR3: TGTGCCAGCAGCTGGACAGGGGGCGGGAACACTGAAGCTTTCTTT.

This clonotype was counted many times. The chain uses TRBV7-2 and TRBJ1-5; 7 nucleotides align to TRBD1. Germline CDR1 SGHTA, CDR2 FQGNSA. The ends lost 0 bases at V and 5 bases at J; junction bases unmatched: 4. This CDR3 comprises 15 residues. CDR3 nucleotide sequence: TGTGCCAGCAGCTTAGCACAGGGGCTGGATCAGCCCCAGCATTTT. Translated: CASSLAQGLDQPQHF.

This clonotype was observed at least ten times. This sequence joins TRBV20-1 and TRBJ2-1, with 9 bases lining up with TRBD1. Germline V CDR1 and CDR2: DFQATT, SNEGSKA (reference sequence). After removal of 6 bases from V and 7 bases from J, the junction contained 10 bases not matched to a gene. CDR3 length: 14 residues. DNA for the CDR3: TGCAGTGCAGGGACAGGGCGGTTACGGAATGAGCAGTTCTTC. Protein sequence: CSAGTGRLRNEQFF.

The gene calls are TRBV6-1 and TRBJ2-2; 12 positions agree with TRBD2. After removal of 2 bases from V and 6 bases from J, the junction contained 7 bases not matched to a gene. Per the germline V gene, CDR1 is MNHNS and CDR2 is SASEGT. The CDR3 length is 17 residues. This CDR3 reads CASSELAGGRRAGELFF. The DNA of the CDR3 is TGTGCCAGCAGTGAACTAGCGGGAGGGCGTCGCGCCGGGGAGCTGTTTTTT.

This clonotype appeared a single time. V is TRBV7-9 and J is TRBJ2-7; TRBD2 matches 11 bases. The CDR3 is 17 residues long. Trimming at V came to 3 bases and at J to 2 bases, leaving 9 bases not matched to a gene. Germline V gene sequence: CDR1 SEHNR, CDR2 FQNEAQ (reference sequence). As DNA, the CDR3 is TGTGCCAGCAGCTTTGGTCTAGCGGGAGGACCCACCTACGAGCAGTACTTC. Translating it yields CASSFGLAGGPTYEQYF.

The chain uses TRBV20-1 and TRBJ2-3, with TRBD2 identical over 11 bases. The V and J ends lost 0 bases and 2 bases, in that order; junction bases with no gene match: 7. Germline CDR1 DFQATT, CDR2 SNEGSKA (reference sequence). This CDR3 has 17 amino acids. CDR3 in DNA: TGCAGTGCTAGAGACCCCACTAGCGGGAGCGCCACAGATACGCAGTATTTT. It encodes CSARDPTSGSATDTQYF.

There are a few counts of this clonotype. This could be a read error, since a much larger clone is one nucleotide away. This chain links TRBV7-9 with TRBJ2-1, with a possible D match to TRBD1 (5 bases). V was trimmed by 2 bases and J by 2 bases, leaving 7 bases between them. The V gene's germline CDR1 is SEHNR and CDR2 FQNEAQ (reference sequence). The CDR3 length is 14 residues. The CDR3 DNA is TGTGCCAGCAGCTTACAGGGAACCTACAATGAGCAGTTCTTC. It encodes CASSLQGTYNEQFF. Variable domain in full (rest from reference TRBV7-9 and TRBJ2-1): DTGVSQNPRHKITKRGQNVTFRCDPISEHNRLYWYRQTLGQGPEFLTYFQNEAQLEKSRLLSDRFSAERPKGSFSTLEIQRTEQGDSAMYLCASSLQGTYNEQFFGPGTRLTVL.

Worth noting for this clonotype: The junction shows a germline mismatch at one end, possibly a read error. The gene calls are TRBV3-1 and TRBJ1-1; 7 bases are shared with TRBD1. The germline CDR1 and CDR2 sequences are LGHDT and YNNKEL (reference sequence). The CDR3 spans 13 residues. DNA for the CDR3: TGTGTCAGCACCCAGGGGGGTAGCACTGAAGCTTTCTTT. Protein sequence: CVSTQGGSTEAFF.

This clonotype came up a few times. The CDR3 coding sequence is TGTGCCAGCAGCTTGGCCTCTAGTGTCTCTGGAAACACCATATATTTT. Protein sequence: CASSLASSVSGNTIYF. The V gene is TRBV5-8, the J gene TRBJ1-3; no clear D gene. Trimming removed 0 bases from V and 0 bases from J, with 10 bases in between. The V gene's germline CDR1 is SGHTS and CDR2 YDEGEE. The CDR3 is 16 residues long.

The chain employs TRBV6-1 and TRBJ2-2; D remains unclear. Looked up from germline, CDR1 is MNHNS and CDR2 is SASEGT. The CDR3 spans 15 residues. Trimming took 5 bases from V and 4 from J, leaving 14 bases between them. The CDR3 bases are TGTGCCAGCAGTTACGGTTATTACGGCACCGGGGAGCTGTTTTTT. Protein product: CASSYGYYGTGELFF.

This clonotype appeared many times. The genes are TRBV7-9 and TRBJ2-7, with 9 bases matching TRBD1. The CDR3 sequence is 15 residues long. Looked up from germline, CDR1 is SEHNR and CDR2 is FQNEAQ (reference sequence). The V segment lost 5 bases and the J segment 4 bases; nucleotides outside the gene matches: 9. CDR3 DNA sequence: TGTGCCAGCAGCGTCGACAGGGGGAGCGAGTACGAGCAGTACTTC. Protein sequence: CASSVDRGSEYEQYF. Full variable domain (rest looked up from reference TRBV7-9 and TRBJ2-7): DTGVSQNPRHKITKRGQNVTFRCDPISEHNRLYWYRQTLGQGPEFLTYFQNEAQLEKSRLLSDRFSAERPKGSFSTLEIQRTEQGDSAMYLCASSVDRGSEYEQYFGPGTRLTVT.

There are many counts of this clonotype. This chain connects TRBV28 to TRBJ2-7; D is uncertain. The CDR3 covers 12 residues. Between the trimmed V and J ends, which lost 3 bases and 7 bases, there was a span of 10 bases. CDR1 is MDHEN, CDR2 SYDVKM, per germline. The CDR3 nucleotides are TGTGCCAGCAGTTTCCGTATGGGAGAGCAGTACTTC. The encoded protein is CASSFRMGEQYF.

The CDR3 DNA sequence: TGTGCCAGCAGCTCCCTGGAGGGTGGAACCTCCTACGAGCAGTACTTC. It encodes CASSSLEGGTSYEQYF. The V gene is TRBV5-4, the J gene TRBJ2-7; D is possibly TRBD2 (6 bases). V lost 3 bases and J lost 0, with 16 bases in between. The CDR3 runs to 16 residues. From germline, CDR1 is SGHNT and CDR2 YYREEE (reference sequence).

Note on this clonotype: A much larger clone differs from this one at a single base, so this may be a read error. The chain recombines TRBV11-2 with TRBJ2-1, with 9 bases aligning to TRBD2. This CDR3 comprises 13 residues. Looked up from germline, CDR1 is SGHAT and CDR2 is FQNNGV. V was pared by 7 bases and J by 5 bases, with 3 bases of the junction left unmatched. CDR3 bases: TGTGCCAGCACCGCGGGAGGGCACAATGAGCAGTTCTTC. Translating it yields CASTAGGHNEQFF. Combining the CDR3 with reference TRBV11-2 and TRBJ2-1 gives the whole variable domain EAGVAQSPRYKIIEKRQSVAFWCNPISGHATLYWYQQILGQGPKLLIQFQNNGVVDDSQLPKDRFSAERLKGVDSTLKIQPAKLEDSAVYLCASTAGGHNEQFFGPGTRLTVL.

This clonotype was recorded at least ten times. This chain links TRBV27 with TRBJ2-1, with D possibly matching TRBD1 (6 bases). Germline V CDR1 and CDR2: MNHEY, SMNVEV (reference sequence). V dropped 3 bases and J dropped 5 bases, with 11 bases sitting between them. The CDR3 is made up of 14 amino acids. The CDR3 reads CASSFPGQNNEQFF. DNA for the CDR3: TGTGCCAGCAGTTTCCCGGGACAAAACAATGAGCAGTTCTTC.

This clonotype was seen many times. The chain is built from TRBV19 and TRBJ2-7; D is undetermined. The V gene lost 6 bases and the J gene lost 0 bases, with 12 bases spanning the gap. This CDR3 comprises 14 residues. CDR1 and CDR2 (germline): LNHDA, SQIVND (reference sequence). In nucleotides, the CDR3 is TGTGCCAGTAGGAAGTGGACGCGCTCCTACGAGCAGTACTTC. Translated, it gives CASRKWTRSYEQYF.

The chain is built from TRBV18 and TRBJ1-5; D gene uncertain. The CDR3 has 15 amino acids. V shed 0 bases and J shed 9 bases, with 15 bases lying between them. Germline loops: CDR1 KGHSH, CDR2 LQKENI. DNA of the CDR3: TGTGCCAGCTCACCACCGCCCAGAGTTCGGGGGCCCCAGCATTTT. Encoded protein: CASSPPPRVRGPQHF.

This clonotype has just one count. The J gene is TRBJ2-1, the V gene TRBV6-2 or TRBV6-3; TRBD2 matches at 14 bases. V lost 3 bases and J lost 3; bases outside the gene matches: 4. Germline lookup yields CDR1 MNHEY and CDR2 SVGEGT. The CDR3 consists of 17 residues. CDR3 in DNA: TGTGCCAGCAGTTATGGACTAGCGGGAGGTCTCTACAATGAGCAGTTCTTC. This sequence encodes CASSYGLAGGLYNEQFF.

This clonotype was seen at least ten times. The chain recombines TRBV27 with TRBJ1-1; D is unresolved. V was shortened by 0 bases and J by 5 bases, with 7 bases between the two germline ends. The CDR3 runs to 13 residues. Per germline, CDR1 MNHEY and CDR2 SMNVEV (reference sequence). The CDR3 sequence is CASSLSSLTEAFF. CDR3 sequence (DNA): TGTGCCAGCAGTTTATCTTCGCTAACTGAAGCTTTCTTT.

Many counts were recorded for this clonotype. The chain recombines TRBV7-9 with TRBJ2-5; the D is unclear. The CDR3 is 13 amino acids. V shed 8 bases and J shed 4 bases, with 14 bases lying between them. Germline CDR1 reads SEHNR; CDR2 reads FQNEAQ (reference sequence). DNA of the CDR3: TGTGCCAGCCAGCCCCCTAGGTCAGAGACCCAGTACTTC. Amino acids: CASQPPRSETQYF.

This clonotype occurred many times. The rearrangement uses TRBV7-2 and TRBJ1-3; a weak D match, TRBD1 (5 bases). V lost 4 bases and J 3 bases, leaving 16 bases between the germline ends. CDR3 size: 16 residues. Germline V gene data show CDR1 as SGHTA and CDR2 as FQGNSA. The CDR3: CASSSLRRAHGNTIYF. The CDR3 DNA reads TGTGCCAGCAGCTCCCTGCGCAGGGCCCATGGAAACACCATATATTTT.

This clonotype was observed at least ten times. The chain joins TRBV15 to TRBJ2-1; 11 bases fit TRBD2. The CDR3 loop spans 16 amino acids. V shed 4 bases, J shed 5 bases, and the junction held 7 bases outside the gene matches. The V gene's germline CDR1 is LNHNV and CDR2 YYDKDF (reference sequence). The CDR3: CATSTTPGLADNEQFF. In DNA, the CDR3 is TGTGCCACCAGCACAACGCCGGGACTAGCGGACAATGAGCAGTTCTTC. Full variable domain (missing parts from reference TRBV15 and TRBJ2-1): DAMVIQNPRYQVTQFGKPVTLSCSQTLNHNVMYWYQQKSSQAPKLLFHYYDKDFNNEADTPDNFQSRRPNTSFCFLDIRSPGLGDTAMYLCATSTTPGLADNEQFFGPGTRLTVL.

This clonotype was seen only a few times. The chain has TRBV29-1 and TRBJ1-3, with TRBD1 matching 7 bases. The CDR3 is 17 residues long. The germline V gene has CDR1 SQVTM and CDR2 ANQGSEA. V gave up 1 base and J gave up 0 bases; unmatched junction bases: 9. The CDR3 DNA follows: TGCAGCGTTGAAGTGCCTTGGCCAGGGGGCTCTGGAAACACCATATATTTT. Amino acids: CSVEVPWPGGSGNTIYF. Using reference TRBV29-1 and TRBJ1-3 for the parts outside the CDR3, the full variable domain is SAVISQKPSRDICQRGTSLTIQCQVDSQVTMMFWYRQQPGQSLTLIATANQGSEATYESGFVIDKFPISRPNLTFSTLTVSNMSPEDSSIYLCSVEVPWPGGSGNTIYFGEGSWLTVV.

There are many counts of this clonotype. The CDR3 sequence is CASSEAYDIRPQHF. The CDR3 DNA reads as TGTGCCAGCAGTGAAGCGTACGACATACGGCCCCAGCATTTT. The rearrangement joins TRBV2 to TRBJ1-5; D not certain. The CDR3 extends over 14 amino acids. The V gene's germline CDR1 is SNHLY and CDR2 FYNNEI. Deletions cut 0 bases from V and 9 bases from J, with 12 bases between.

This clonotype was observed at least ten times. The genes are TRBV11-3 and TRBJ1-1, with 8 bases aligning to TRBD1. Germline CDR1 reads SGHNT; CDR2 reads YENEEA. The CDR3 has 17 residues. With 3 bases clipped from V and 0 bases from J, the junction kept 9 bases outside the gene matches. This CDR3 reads CASSFFTGGGMNTEAFF. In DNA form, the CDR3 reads TGTGCCAGCAGCTTTTTCACAGGGGGGGGGATGAACACTGAAGCTTTCTTT.

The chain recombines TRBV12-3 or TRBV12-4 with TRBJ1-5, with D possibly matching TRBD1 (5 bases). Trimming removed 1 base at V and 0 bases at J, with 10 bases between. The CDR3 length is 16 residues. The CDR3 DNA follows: TGTGCCAGCAGTTTAGGTCCAGGGAATAGCAATCAGCCCCAGCATTTT. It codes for CASSLGPGNSNQPQHF.

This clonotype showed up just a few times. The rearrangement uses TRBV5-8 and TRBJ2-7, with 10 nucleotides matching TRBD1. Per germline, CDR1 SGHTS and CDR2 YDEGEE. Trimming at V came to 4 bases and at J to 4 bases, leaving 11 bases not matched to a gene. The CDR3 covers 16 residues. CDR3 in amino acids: CASSNPGQGGIYEQYF. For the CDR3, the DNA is TGTGCCAGCAGCAACCCCGGACAGGGGGGAATTTACGAGCAGTACTTC.